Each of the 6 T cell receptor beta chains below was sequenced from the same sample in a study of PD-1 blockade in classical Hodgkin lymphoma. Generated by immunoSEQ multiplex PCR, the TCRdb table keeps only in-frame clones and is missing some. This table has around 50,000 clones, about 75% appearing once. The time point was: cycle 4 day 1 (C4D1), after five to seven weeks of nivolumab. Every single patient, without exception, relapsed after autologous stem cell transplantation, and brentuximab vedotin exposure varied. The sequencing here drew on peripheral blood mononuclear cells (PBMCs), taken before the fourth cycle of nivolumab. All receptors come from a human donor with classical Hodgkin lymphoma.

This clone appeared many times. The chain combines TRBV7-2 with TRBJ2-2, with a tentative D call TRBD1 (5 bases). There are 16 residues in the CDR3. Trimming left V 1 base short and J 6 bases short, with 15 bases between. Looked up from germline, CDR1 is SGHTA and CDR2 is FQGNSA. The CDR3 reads CASSLGLLIRAGELFF. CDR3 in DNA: TGTGCCAGCAGCTTAGGATTGTTGATCAGGGCCGGGGAGCTGTTTTTT.

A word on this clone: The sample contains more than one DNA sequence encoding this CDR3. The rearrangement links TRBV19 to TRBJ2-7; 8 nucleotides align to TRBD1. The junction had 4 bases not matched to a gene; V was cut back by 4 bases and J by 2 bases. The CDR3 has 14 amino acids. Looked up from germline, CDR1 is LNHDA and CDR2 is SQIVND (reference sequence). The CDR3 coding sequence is TGTGCCAGTAGTAGCTGGGACAGGCCCTACGAGCAGTACTTC. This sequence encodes CASSSWDRPYEQYF.

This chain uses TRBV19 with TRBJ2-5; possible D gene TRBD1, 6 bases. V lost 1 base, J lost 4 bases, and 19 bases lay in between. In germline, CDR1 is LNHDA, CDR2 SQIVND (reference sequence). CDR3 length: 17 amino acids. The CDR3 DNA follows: TGTGCCAGTAGTATAGGGGGAGCAGGGGTGTTAAGAGAGACCCAGTACTTC. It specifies CASSIGGAGVLRETQYF.

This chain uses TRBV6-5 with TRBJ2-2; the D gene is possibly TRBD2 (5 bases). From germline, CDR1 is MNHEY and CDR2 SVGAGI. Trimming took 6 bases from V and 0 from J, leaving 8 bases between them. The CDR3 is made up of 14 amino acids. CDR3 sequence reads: CASRRAANTGELFF. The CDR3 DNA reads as TGTGCCAGCAGGCGGGCGGCGAACACCGGGGAGCTGTTTTTT.

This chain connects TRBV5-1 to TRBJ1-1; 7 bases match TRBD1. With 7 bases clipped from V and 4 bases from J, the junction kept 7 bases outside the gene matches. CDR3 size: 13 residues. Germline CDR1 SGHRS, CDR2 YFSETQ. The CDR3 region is CASLGQVGTEAFF. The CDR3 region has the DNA TGCGCCAGCCTAGGACAGGTGGGCACTGAAGCTTTCTTT.

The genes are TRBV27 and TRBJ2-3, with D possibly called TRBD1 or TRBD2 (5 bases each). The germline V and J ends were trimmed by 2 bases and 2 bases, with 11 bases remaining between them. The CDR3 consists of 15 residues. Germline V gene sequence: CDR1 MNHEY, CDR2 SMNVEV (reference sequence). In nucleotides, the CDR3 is TGTGCCAGCAGTTTAACGGGGCCCTTCACAGATACGCAGTATTTT. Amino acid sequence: CASSLTGPFTDTQYF.